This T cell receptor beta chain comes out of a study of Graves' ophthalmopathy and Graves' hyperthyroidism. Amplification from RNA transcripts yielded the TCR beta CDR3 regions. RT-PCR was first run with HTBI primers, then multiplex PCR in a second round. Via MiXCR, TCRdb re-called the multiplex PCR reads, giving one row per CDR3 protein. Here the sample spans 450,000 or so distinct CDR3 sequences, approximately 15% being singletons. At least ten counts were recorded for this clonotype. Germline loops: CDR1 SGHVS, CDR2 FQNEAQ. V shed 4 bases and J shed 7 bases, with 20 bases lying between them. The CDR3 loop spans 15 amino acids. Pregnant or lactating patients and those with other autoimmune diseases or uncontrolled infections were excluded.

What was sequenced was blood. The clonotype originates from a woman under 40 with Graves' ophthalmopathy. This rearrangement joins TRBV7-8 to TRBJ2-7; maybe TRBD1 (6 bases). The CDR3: CASSSRLGGLGEQYF. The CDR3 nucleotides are TGTGCCAGCAGCTCCCGTCTAGGGGGTCTGGGAGAGCAGTACTTC.